What follows are 13 T cell receptor beta chains derived from one specimen sequenced in a study of beta chain features in type 1 diabetes. Study-wide results and caveats: Shorter TCRB CDR3s, moderately but significantly so, were found in Type 1 diabetes patients in all four CD4+ subsets.

Investigators reverse transcribed all isolated RNA, so they sequenced expressed TCRB transcripts. Sequencing used immunoSEQ multiplex PCR; TCRdb keeps in-frame clones, though not all of them. The sample has 20,000 to 25,000 clones; about 57% are singletons. No antigen has been assigned to these receptors. The sequenced sample consisted of stem cell memory CD4+ T cells from blood. These receptors all stem from a young man with type 1 diabetes.

This chain connects TRBV10-3 to TRBJ2-5; 16 nucleotides line up with TRBD2. Germline values: CDR1 ENHRY, CDR2 SYGVKD. This CDR3 has 15 residues. Trimming at V came to 11 bases and at J to 5 bases, leaving 8 bases not matched to a gene. The CDR3 is CAAQPGLAGGETQYF. CDR3 DNA: TGTGCCGCCCAACCGGGACTAGCGGGGGGGGAGACCCAGTACTTC.

This rearrangement joins TRBV28 to TRBJ1-5; TRBD1 matches 9 bases. Trimming removed 6 bases from V and 5 bases from J; junction bases left unmatched: 17. The germline CDR1 and CDR2 sequences are MDHEN and SYDVKM. This CDR3 is 18 amino acids long. CDR3 DNA sequence: TGTGCCAGCAGCCCCCCGGGACAGGGCCTCCCATTAGATCAGCCCCAGCATTTT. Translated: CASSPPGQGLPLDQPQHF.

The chain has TRBV5-1 and TRBJ1-1; D gene ambiguous. The germline V and J ends were trimmed by 5 bases and 4 bases, with 6 bases remaining between them. The CDR3 length is 11 residues. The V gene's germline CDR1 is SGHRS and CDR2 YFSETQ. CDR3 residues: CASSSVTEAFF. The CDR3 bases are TGCGCCAGCAGTTCCGTCACTGAAGCTTTCTTT.

The rearrangement joins TRBV10-3 to TRBJ2-1; TRBD2 matches 9 bases. The CDR3 totals 18 residues. V dropped 7 bases and J dropped 1; count of bases not matched to a gene: 14. Germline V gene sequence: CDR1 ENHRY, CDR2 SYGVKD. The DNA for the CDR3 is TGTGCCATCAACCGGGACGGCGGGAGGGCCAGATCCTACAATGAGCAGTTCTTC. Translating it yields CAINRDGGRARSYNEQFF.

The table lists this clone with a few counts. The DNA for the CDR3 is TGTGCCAGCAGCTTAGTGCCTGGGGCCGGCACAGATACGCAGTATTTT. This encodes CASSLVPGAGTDTQYF. The rearrangement uses TRBV7-2 and TRBJ2-3, with D possibly TRBD1 on 5 matching bases. CDR1 and CDR2 (germline): SGHTA, FQGNSA. The CDR3 runs to 16 residues. V lost 1 base to trimming and J lost 1 base, with 12 bases between them.

This chain uses TRBV5-4 with TRBJ2-6; TRBD2 agrees at 10 bases. V trimming: 3 bases; J trimming: 2 bases; junction bases outside the gene matches: 5. Germline V gene sequence: CDR1 SGHNT, CDR2 YYREEE (reference sequence). The CDR3 is 17 residues long. CDR3 sequence reads: CASSSGLAGAGANVLTF. CDR3 coding DNA: TGTGCCAGCAGCTCCGGCCTAGCGGGAGCTGGGGCCAACGTCCTGACTTTC.

This clone has a handful of counts. The chain joins TRBV28 to TRBJ2-5; TRBD1 agrees at 8 bases. V lost 10 bases, J lost 5 bases, and 15 bases stayed unmatched. Germline V lookup: CDR1 MDHEN, CDR2 SYDVKM. There are 15 residues in the CDR3. The CDR3 sequence is CATKIIRTGRETQYF. The CDR3 nucleotides are TGTGCCACCAAAATAATCCGGACAGGGAGGGAGACCCAGTACTTC. The whole variable domain, remainder taken from reference TRBV28 and TRBJ2-5, is DVKVTQSSRYLVKRTGEKVFLECVQDMDHENMFWYRQDPGLGLRLIYFSYDVKMKEKGDIPEGYSVSREKKERFSLILESASTNQTSMYLCATKIIRTGRETQYFGPGTRLLVL.

In its sample, this clone was seen a few times. The rearrangement uses TRBV2 and TRBJ2-2; tentatively, D is TRBD2 (5 bases). The length of the CDR3 is 12 residues. Germline CDR1 reads SNHLY; CDR2 reads FYNNEI. Trimming shortened V by 6 bases and J by 6 bases, and 8 bases separated the two germline ends. As DNA, the CDR3 is TGTGCCAGCAGCCGAGGGCCCGGGGAGCTGTTTTTT. Protein sequence: CASSRGPGELFF.

This clone occurred a few times. This chain joins TRBV10-2 and TRBJ2-1; 8 bases align to TRBD2. Germline values: CDR1 WSHSY, CDR2 SAAADI. The CDR3 consists of 14 residues. V lost 2 bases to trimming and J lost 10 bases; unmatched junction nucleotides: 7. The DNA of the CDR3 is TGCGCCAGCAGTGAGGAGCGGGAGTTAAGAGAGCAGTTCTTC. It encodes CASSEERELREQFF.

This clone was observed once. J is TRBJ2-1 and V is TRBV7-2; 10 nucleotides match TRBD2. There are 18 residues in the CDR3. Trimming removed 5 bases from V and 4 bases from J; junction bases left unmatched: 14. Germline values: CDR1 SGHTA, CDR2 FQGNSA. CDR3 sequence reads: CASSGGGGAGGWYNEQFF. CDR3 nucleotide sequence: TGTGCCAGCAGCGGCGGGGGGGGAGCGGGAGGGTGGTACAATGAGCAGTTCTTC.

The J gene is TRBJ1-5, the V gene TRBV21-1. TRBV21-1 is reported as a pseudogene. This CDR3 is built from 16 residues. The DNA for the CDR3 is TGTGCCAGCAGCGCGGGAGGGCCCCGGAGGGGTCAGCCCCAGCATTTT. It codes for CASSAGGPRRGQPQHF.

A few counts support this clone. The chain couples TRBV4-1 to TRBJ1-1; D unclear. Trimming stripped 4 bases from V and 0 bases from J, with 12 bases between. The germline gives CDR1 MGHRA, CDR2 YSYEKL. The CDR3 runs to 15 residues. As DNA, the CDR3 is TGCGCCAGCAGCCGCTTACAAATCATGAACACTGAAGCTTTCTTT. Encoded protein: CASSRLQIMNTEAFF.

This clone appeared a single time. The V call is TRBV2, the J call TRBJ2-5; TRBD2 agrees at 16 bases. This CDR3 is built from 15 residues. V lost 7 bases and J lost 5; bases outside the gene matches: 4. CDR1 and CDR2 (germline): SNHLY, FYNNEI. CDR3 nucleotides: TGTGCCAGCACCATGGGACTAGCGGGAGGGGAGACCCAGTACTTC. It translates to CASTMGLAGGETQYF.